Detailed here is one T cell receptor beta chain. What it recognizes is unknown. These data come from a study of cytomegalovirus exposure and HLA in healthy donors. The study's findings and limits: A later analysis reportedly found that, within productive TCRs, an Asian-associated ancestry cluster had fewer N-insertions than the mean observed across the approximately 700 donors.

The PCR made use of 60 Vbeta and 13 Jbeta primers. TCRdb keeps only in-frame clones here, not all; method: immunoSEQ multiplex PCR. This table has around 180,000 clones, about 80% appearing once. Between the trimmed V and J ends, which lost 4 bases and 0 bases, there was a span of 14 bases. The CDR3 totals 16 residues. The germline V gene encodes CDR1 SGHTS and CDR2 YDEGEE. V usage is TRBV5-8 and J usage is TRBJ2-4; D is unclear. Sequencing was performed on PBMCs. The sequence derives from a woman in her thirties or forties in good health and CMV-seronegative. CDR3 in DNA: TGTGCCAGCAGCCTAAAGACTGTGCTAGCCAAAAACATTCAGTACTTC. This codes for CASSLKTVLAKNIQYF. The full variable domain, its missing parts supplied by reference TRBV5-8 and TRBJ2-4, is EAGVTQSPTHLIKTRGQQATLRCSPISGHTSVYWYQQALGLGLQFLLWYDEGEERNRGNFPPRFSGRQFPNYSSELNVNALELEDSALYLCASSLKTVLAKNIQYFGAGTRLSVL.